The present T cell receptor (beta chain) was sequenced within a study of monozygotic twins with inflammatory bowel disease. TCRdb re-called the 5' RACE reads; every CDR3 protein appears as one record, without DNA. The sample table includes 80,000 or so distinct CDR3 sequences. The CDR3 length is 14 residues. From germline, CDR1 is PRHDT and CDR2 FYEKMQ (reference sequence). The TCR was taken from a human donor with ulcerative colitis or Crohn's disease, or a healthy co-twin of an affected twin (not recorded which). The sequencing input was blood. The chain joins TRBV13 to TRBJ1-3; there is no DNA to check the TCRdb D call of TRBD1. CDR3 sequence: CASSWDLTGNTIYF.